Following are 13 T cell receptor beta chains from one sample sequenced in a study of blood T cell repertoires in COVID-19. Using immunoSEQ multiplex PCR, the repertoire was profiled, and TCRdb retains in-frame clones only, with some absent. The profile shows fewer than 250,000 clones, 83% of them singletons. Sample: peripheral blood. These receptors were taken from a man between 50 and 59 years old with active or convalescent COVID-19.

This chain links TRBV11-2 with TRBJ2-1, with TRBD1 as a possible D gene (6 bases). The CDR3 consists of 14 residues. Trimming shortened V by 0 bases and J by 7 bases, and 10 bases separated the two germline ends. In germline, CDR1 is SGHAT, CDR2 FQNNGV. CDR3 residues: CASSLDKGQNEQFF. In DNA form, the CDR3 reads TGTGCCAGCAGCTTAGATAAGGGACAAAATGAGCAGTTCTTC. Based on the CDR3 plus reference TRBV11-2 and TRBJ2-1, the full variable domain is EAGVAQSPRYKIIEKRQSVAFWCNPISGHATLYWYQQILGQGPKLLIQFQNNGVVDDSQLPKDRFSAERLKGVDSTLKIQPAKLEDSAVYLCASSLDKGQNEQFFGPGTRLTVL.

This clone turned up a few times. The chain recombines TRBV7-2 with TRBJ2-7, with 9 nucleotides matching TRBD1. The V gene end was trimmed by 6 bases and the J gene end by 2 bases; junction bases not matched to a gene: 8. The V gene's germline CDR1 is SGHTA and CDR2 FQGNSA. CDR3 length: 15 residues. The CDR3 is CASRTGTGSTYEQYF. The CDR3 DNA is TGTGCCAGCAGAACCGGGACAGGGTCCACCTACGAGCAGTACTTC.

The chain recombines TRBV6-6 with TRBJ1-2; a weak D match, TRBD1 (6 bases). V dropped 6 bases and J dropped 3 bases, with 14 bases sitting between them. Germline loops: CDR1 MNHNY, CDR2 SVGAGI (reference sequence). CDR3 length: 14 amino acids. CDR3 amino acids: CASRPRGSDYGYTF. CDR3 sequence (DNA): TGTGCCAGCAGGCCAAGGGGGTCTGACTATGGCTACACCTTC.

The V gene is TRBV19, the J gene TRBJ2-1; 9 nucleotides match TRBD2. V shed 5 bases and J 3 bases; nucleotides not matched to a gene: 5. CDR1 is LNHDA, CDR2 SQIVND, per germline (reference sequence). The CDR3 is made up of 15 amino acids. CDR3 coding DNA: TGTGCCAGTAGTGTTAGCGGGAGTCGCTACAATGAGCAGTTCTTC. This codes for CASSVSGSRYNEQFF.

The rearrangement links TRBV9 to TRBJ2-1; 10 bases fit TRBD2. Trimming at V came to 0 bases and at J to 4 bases, leaving 1 base not matched to a gene. The CDR3 has 15 residues. The V gene's germline CDR1 is SGDLS and CDR2 YYNGEE. CDR3 coding DNA: TGTGCCAGCAGCGTAGGGACTAGCGGATACAATGAGCAGTTCTTC. Protein product: CASSVGTSGYNEQFF.

The chain couples TRBV5-8 to TRBJ1-2; 7 nucleotides match TRBD1. The V gene's germline CDR1 is SGHTS and CDR2 YDEGEE. Losses at the gene ends were 4 bases for V and 5 bases for J; bases not matched to a gene: 2. This CDR3 contains 12 residues. The CDR3 reads CASSETGYGYTF. The CDR3 DNA reads TGTGCCAGCAGCGAGACAGGGTATGGCTACACCTTC.

CDR3: CASGGQGAPLGGYTF. The CDR3 nucleotides read TGTGCTAGTGGTGGCCAGGGGGCCCCCTTAGGTGGCTACACCTTC. The V gene is TRBV12-5, the J gene TRBJ1-2; 8 bases align to TRBD1. V lost 5 bases and J lost 7; bases outside the gene matches: 12. This CDR3 spans 15 amino acids. CDR1 and CDR2 from the germline V gene are LGHNT and FRNRAP.

The chain uses TRBV28 and TRBJ2-7, with TRBD1 matching over 10 bases. The CDR3 runs 15 residues. V shed 5 bases, J shed 3 bases, and the junction held 7 bases outside the gene matches. Looked up from germline, CDR1 is MDHEN and CDR2 is SYDVKM. In DNA form, the CDR3 reads TGTGCCAGCAGTAGGGTGACAGGGGGCGTCTACGAGCAGTACTTC. Residues: CASSRVTGGVYEQYF. Full variable domain (missing parts from reference TRBV28 and TRBJ2-7): DVKVTQSSRYLVKRTGEKVFLECVQDMDHENMFWYRQDPGLGLRLIYFSYDVKMKEKGDIPEGYSVSREKKERFSLILESASTNQTSMYLCASSRVTGGVYEQYFGPGTRLTVT.

This clone has more than one count but fewer than ten. The chain recombines TRBV10-3 with TRBJ2-7, with D perhaps matching TRBD2 (6 bases). CDR3 size: 17 residues. V lost 3 bases to trimming and J lost 10 bases, with 28 bases between them. CDR1 and CDR2 from the germline V gene are ENHRY and SYGVKD. For the CDR3, the DNA is TGTGCCATCAGTGACCCCGCCCGGGAGACTCCGTTCCTGATTCAGTACTTC. Amino acid sequence: CAISDPARETPFLIQYF.

The chain couples TRBV30 to TRBJ2-2; D ambiguous. V lost 4 bases and J 4 bases, leaving 7 bases between the germline ends. Germline V lookup: CDR1 GTSNPN, CDR2 SVGIG (reference sequence). The CDR3 is 12 amino acids. The CDR3 bases are TGTGCCTGGACCTTCAGCACCGGGGAGCTGTTTTTT. It yields the protein CAWTFSTGELFF.

For the CDR3, the DNA is TGTGCCAGCAGCTCCCTAGCGGGAGGGAAAGAGACCCAGTACTTC. The encoded protein is CASSSLAGGKETQYF. This chain links TRBV11-1 with TRBJ2-5, with 12 bases aligning to TRBD2. V lost 4 bases and J lost 3; bases outside the gene matches: 3. The CDR3 has 15 residues. Germline CDR1 and CDR2: SGHAT and FQDESV (reference sequence).

V and J are TRBV6-5 and TRBJ1-2; no clear D. V lost 7 bases, J lost 4 bases, and 13 bases lay in between. Germline V gene lookup returns CDR1 MNHEY and CDR2 SVGAGI. The CDR3 has 13 residues. Here the CDR3 reads CASIDPRGYGYTF. Written as DNA, the CDR3 is TGTGCCAGCATCGACCCCCGGGGCTATGGCTACACCTTC.

This clone occurred a few times. The chain couples TRBV6-5 to TRBJ1-2, with a possible D match to TRBD1 (5 bases). This CDR3 is 15 amino acids long. The germline gives CDR1 MNHEY, CDR2 SVGAGI. V was trimmed by 4 bases and J by 0 bases, leaving 12 bases between them. The CDR3 loop reads CASSLLTAANYGYTF. In DNA form, the CDR3 reads TGTGCCAGCAGTTTACTGACAGCAGCTAACTATGGCTACACCTTC.